These 3 T cell receptor beta chains originate from one sample sequenced in a study of cytotoxic CD8 clonotypes in ibrutinib-treated CLL. Some clones are missing from TCRdb's copy, which holds only in-frame ones; the method was immunoSEQ multiplex PCR. The sample carries around 310,000 clones, almost 80% recorded once. The source material was PBMCs, sampled before ibrutinib treatment. The receptor set was obtained from a human donor with chronic lymphocytic leukemia.

The rearrangement links TRBV4-3 to TRBJ2-2; D is possibly TRBD1 (6 bases). The CDR3 has 17 residues. Germline CDR1 LGHNA, CDR2 YSLEER. V gave up 3 bases and J gave up 1 base, with 15 bases separating them. CDR3 DNA sequence: TGCGCCAGCAGCCAGTTTACCGGGACACTGAACACCGGGGAGCTGTTTTTT. This gives the protein CASSQFTGTLNTGELFF.

The chain joins TRBV27 to TRBJ2-3; 11 bases match TRBD2. This CDR3 spans 15 amino acids. Losses at the gene ends were 1 base for V and 7 bases for J; bases not matched to a gene: 4. Looked up from germline, CDR1 is MNHEY and CDR2 is SMNVEV (reference sequence). DNA for the CDR3: TGTGCCAGCAGTTTATATAGCGGGAGGGCCAATACGCAGTATTTT. It codes for CASSLYSGRANTQYF.

The V call is TRBV5-6, the J call TRBJ2-3; 11 bases are shared with TRBD2. Unmatched junction bases numbered 6, after V lost 0 bases and J lost 3 bases. CDR1 and CDR2 from the germline V gene are SGHDT and YYEEEE. This CDR3 comprises 17 residues. The CDR3 sequence is CASSLGASGRSTDTQYF. The CDR3 region has the DNA TGTGCCAGCAGCTTGGGTGCTAGCGGGAGGTCTACAGATACGCAGTATTTT.